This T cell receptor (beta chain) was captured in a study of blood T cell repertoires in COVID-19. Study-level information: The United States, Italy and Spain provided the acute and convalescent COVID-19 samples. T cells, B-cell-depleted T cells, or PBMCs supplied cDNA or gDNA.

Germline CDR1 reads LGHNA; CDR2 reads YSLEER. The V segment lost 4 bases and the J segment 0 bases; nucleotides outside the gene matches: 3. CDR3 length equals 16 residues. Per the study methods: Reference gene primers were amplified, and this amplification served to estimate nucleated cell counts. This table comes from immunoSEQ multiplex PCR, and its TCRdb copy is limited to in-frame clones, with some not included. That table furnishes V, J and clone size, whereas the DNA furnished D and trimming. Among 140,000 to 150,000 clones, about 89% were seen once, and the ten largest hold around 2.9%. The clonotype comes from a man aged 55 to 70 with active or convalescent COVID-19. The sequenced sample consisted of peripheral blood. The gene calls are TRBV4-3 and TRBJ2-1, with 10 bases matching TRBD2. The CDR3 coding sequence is TGCGCCAGCAGCCGCCGACTAGCGGGCTCCTACAATGAGCAGTTCTTC. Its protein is CASSRRLAGSYNEQFF.